Listed below are T cell receptor beta chains from one sample, sequenced in a study of blood T cell repertoires in COVID-19. Here immunoSEQ multiplex PCR was the method, and the copy in TCRdb shows in-frame clones only, minus some. The profile covers a few hundred thousand clones, with 88% appearing a single time and approximately 6.6% taken by the ten largest. The sample consisted of peripheral blood. The receptors shown here come from a woman aged 25 to 39 who had recovered from COVID-19. CDR3s include the opening cysteine and the closing phenylalanine or tryptophan. D genes are given only for firm matches. Rows give clone size only sometimes, using once, few, many, or a class for an expanded clone.

cdr3_length	j_call	d_call	clone_size	v_call	cdr3_aa	cdr3_nt
13	TRBJ1-2	.	.	TRBV5-1	CASSVGRADGYTF	TGCGCCAGCAGCGTCGGCAGGGCGGATGGCTACACCTTC
15	TRBJ1-6	.	.	TRBV6-6	CASSRQELYNSPLHF	TGTGCCAGCAGTCGACAGGAACTCTATAATTCACCCCTCCACTTT
13	TRBJ1-2	.	once	TRBV6-1	CASSERGVGGYTF	TGTGCCAGCAGTGAACGCGGGGTCGGAGGCTACACCTTC
15	TRBJ1-2	.	.	TRBV4-3	CASSQGFEGDYGYTF	TGCGCCAGCAGCCAAGGGTTTGAAGGGGACTATGGCTACACCTTC
14	TRBJ2-7	.	.	TRBV5-6	CASRARAGFYEQYF	TGTGCCAGCAGGGCGCGGGCGGGCTTTTACGAGCAGTACTTC
14	TRBJ2-3	.	once	TRBV6-6	CASMELWGTDTQYF	TGTGCCAGCATGGAGCTTTGGGGCACAGATACGCAGTATTTT
16	TRBJ2-3	.	.	TRBV4-1	CASSQQLAPNTDTQYF	TGCGCCAGCAGCCAACAGCTAGCACCCAACACAGATACGCAGTATTTT
11	TRBJ1-1	TRBD1	.	TRBV20-1	CSSTGGWEAFF	TGCAGTTCAACAGGGGGCTGGGAAGCTTTCTTT
12	TRBJ2-5	.	.	TRBV12-3/TRBV12-4	CATRDSQETQYF	TGTGCCACTCGGGACTCCCAAGAGACCCAGTACTTC
13	TRBJ1-2	.	once	TRBV5-8	CASSLAGNYGYTF	TGTGCCAGCAGCTTGGCAGGGAACTATGGCTACACCTTC
13	TRBJ1-5	.	.	TRBV2	CASGGQSNQPQHF	TGTGCCAGCGGCGGACAGAGCAATCAGCCCCAGCATTTT
13	TRBJ2-1	TRBD1	.	TRBV29-1	CSVDRGRNNEQFF	TGCAGCGTGGACAGGGGGCGGAACAATGAGCAGTTCTTC
15	TRBJ1-3	.	few	TRBV4-2	CASSQEDRSGNTIYF	TGTGCCAGCAGCCAAGAAGACAGGTCTGGAAACACCATATATTTT
13	TRBJ2-5	TRBD1	.	TRBV18	CASSRDREETQYF	TGTGCCAGCTCACGGGACAGAGAGGAGACCCAGTACTTC
14	TRBJ2-7	.	.	TRBV19	CASSTQGKSYEQYF	TGTGCCAGTAGTACCCAGGGGAAATCCTACGAGCAGTACTTC
15	TRBJ1-1	TRBD1	.	TRBV4-2	CASSPLDRKNTEAFF	TGTGCCAGCAGCCCCCTGGACAGGAAGAACACTGAAGCTTTCTTT
15	TRBJ2-7	TRBD2	.	TRBV7-3	CASSFRGLVSDEQYF	TGTGCCAGCAGCTTCCGGGGACTAGTATCGGACGAGCAGTACTTC
12	TRBJ1-2	.	once	TRBV28	CASHQINYGYTF	TGTGCCAGCCACCAGATTAACTATGGCTACACCTTC
12	TRBJ2-5	.	.	TRBV28	CASSDGQETQYF	TGTGCCAGCAGTGACGGGCAAGAGACCCAGTACTTC
16	TRBJ1-5	TRBD1	.	TRBV19	CASSINRGRGNQPQHF	TGTGCCAGTAGTATAAACAGGGGGCGAGGCAATCAGCCCCAGCATTTT
15	TRBJ1-4	TRBD1	.	TRBV3-1/TRBV3-2	CASSPRTGSGEKLFF	TGTGCCAGCAGCCCCCGGACAGGGTCAGGTGAAAAACTGTTTTTT
14	TRBJ2-1	TRBD1	.	TRBV25-1	CASISGTGVEEQFF	TGTGCCAGCATTAGCGGGACAGGGGTTGAGGAGCAGTTCTTC
16	TRBJ2-2	TRBD1	.	TRBV2	CASRKEGARSTGELFF	TGTGCCAGCAGGAAAGAGGGGGCGCGGAGCACCGGGGAGCTGTTTTTT
15	TRBJ2-5	TRBD1	.	TRBV5-4	CASSTPGQDFQTQYF	TGTGCCAGCAGCACGCCGGGACAGGACTTCCAGACCCAGTACTTC
16	TRBJ1-5	TRBD1	.	TRBV18	CASSPPTGASNQPQHF	TGTGCCAGCTCACCACCGACAGGGGCTAGCAATCAGCCCCAGCATTTT
16	TRBJ2-1	TRBD2	.	TRBV19	CASSFRSSGGRDEQFF	TGTGCCAGTAGTTTCCGGTCTAGCGGGGGGCGAGATGAGCAGTTCTTC
14	TRBJ2-7	TRBD1	.	TRBV28	CASSITGGSYEQYF	TGTGCCAGCAGTATCACAGGGGGTAGCTACGAGCAGTACTTC
14	TRBJ2-7	.	once	TRBV28	CASSLPGFSYEQYF	TGTGCCAGCAGTTTGCCGGGATTCTCCTACGAGCAGTACTTC
15	TRBJ2-1	.	.	TRBV29-1	CSLFPAERAGNEQFF	TGCAGCCTCTTTCCCGCCGAACGGGCAGGGAATGAGCAGTTCTTC
18	TRBJ2-1	TRBD2	.	TRBV27	CASSSRGSGGAFYNEQFF	TGTGCCAGCAGTTCTCGGGGGAGCGGGGGGGCCTTCTACAATGAGCAGTTCTTC
16	TRBJ1-5	.	.	TRBV28	CASSSRRDLFNQPQHF	TGTGCCAGCAGTTCACGCCGGGACTTGTTCAATCAGCCCCAGCATTTT
10	TRBJ1-1	.	.	TRBV29-1	CSVDRDEAFF	TGCAGCGTTGATCGGGATGAAGCTTTCTTT
14	TRBJ1-1	TRBD1	.	TRBV5-1	CASSTGQGETEAFF	TGCGCCAGCAGCACTGGACAGGGCGAGACTGAAGCTTTCTTT
14	TRBJ2-7	TRBD1	.	TRBV15	CATSRSRTGTEQYF	TGTGCCACCAGCCGTTCCCGGACAGGAACCGAGCAGTACTTC
14	TRBJ1-1	.	.	TRBV4-3	CASSQDVRDTEAFF	TGCGCCAGCAGCCAAGATGTCCGGGACACTGAAGCTTTCTTT
14	TRBJ1-1	.	.	TRBV7-9	CASSLGQAKPEAFF	TGTGCCAGCAGCTTAGGGCAGGCCAAACCTGAAGCTTTCTTT
13	TRBJ1-2	.	.	TRBV28	CATRDKTRRGYTF	TGTGCCACTCGGGACAAAACTCGACGTGGCTACACCTTC
16	TRBJ2-7	TRBD1	.	TRBV4-1	CASSQAAGQGFYEQYF	TGCGCCAGCAGCCAAGCCGCGGGACAGGGGTTCTACGAGCAGTACTTC
16	TRBJ1-5	.	many	TRBV7-6	CASSPDGENSNQPQHF	TGTGCCAGCAGCCCTGACGGGGAGAATAGCAATCAGCCCCAGCATTTT
16	TRBJ2-1	TRBD2	few	TRBV4-2	CASSPQTSGGGDEQFF	TGTGCCAGCAGCCCCCAAACTAGCGGGGGGGGCGATGAGCAGTTCTTC
13	TRBJ2-5	.	.	TRBV7-9	CASSSNTLETQYF	TGTGCCAGCAGTTCTAATACTCTGGAGACCCAGTACTTC
14	TRBJ1-4	.	.	TRBV19	CASSLKGLGEKLFF	TGTGCCAGTAGCCTGAAGGGGTTGGGGGAAAAACTGTTTTTT
16	TRBJ2-7	.	.	TRBV3-1/TRBV3-2	CASSQGRTAGSYEQYF	TGTGCCAGCAGCCAAGGACGGACGGCGGGGTCATACGAGCAGTACTTC
15	TRBJ2-3	.	.	TRBV6-5	CASSPRDTLLHTQYF	TGTGCCAGCAGTCCCCGGGATACTCTACTCCATACGCAGTATTTT
14	TRBJ2-3	.	.	TRBV4-1	CASSQSSNTDTQYF	TGCGCCAGCAGCCAGTCTAGCAACACAGATACGCAGTATTTT
13	TRBJ1-5	.	.	TRBV6-5	CASIRQANQPQHF	TGTGCCAGCATTCGACAGGCCAATCAGCCCCAGCATTTT
15	TRBJ2-2	.	.	TRBV14	CASSLSVVNTGELFF	TGTGCCAGCAGCCTAAGTGTAGTGAACACCGGGGAGCTGTTTTTT
13	TRBJ1-5	.	.	TRBV7-8	CASSLELNQPQHF	TGTGCCAGCAGCTTAGAACTCAATCAGCCCCAGCATTTT
15	TRBJ2-2	TRBD1	.	TRBV5-1	CASSLGTGVTGELFF	TGCGCCAGCAGCTTGGGAACAGGGGTCACCGGGGAGCTGTTTTTT
15	TRBJ1-2	.	.	TRBV4-3	CASSQEITGAYGYTF	TGCGCCAGCAGCCAAGAGATAACAGGAGCCTATGGCTACACCTTC
14	TRBJ2-7	TRBD1	.	TRBV2	CASSPDRGFGEQYF	TGTGCCAGCAGTCCCGACAGGGGTTTCGGCGAGCAGTACTTC
15	TRBJ2-7	.	.	TRBV4-2	CASSQDLQGSSEQYF	TGTGCCAGCAGCCAAGATCTCCAGGGCTCAAGCGAGCAGTACTTC
16	TRBJ1-5	.	.	TRBV19	CASSIPGGVGNQPQHF	TGTGCCAGTAGTATCCCGGGGGGAGTGGGCAATCAGCCCCAGCATTTT
15	TRBJ2-7	TRBD1	.	TRBV4-2	CASSLMDRASYEQYF	TGTGCCAGCAGCCTAATGGACAGGGCATCCTACGAGCAGTACTTC
18	TRBJ2-1	TRBD2	.	TRBV25-1	CASSDPLVLRGGYNEQFF	TGTGCCAGCAGTGACCCTCTTGTTTTGCGGGGGGGATACAATGAGCAGTTCTTC